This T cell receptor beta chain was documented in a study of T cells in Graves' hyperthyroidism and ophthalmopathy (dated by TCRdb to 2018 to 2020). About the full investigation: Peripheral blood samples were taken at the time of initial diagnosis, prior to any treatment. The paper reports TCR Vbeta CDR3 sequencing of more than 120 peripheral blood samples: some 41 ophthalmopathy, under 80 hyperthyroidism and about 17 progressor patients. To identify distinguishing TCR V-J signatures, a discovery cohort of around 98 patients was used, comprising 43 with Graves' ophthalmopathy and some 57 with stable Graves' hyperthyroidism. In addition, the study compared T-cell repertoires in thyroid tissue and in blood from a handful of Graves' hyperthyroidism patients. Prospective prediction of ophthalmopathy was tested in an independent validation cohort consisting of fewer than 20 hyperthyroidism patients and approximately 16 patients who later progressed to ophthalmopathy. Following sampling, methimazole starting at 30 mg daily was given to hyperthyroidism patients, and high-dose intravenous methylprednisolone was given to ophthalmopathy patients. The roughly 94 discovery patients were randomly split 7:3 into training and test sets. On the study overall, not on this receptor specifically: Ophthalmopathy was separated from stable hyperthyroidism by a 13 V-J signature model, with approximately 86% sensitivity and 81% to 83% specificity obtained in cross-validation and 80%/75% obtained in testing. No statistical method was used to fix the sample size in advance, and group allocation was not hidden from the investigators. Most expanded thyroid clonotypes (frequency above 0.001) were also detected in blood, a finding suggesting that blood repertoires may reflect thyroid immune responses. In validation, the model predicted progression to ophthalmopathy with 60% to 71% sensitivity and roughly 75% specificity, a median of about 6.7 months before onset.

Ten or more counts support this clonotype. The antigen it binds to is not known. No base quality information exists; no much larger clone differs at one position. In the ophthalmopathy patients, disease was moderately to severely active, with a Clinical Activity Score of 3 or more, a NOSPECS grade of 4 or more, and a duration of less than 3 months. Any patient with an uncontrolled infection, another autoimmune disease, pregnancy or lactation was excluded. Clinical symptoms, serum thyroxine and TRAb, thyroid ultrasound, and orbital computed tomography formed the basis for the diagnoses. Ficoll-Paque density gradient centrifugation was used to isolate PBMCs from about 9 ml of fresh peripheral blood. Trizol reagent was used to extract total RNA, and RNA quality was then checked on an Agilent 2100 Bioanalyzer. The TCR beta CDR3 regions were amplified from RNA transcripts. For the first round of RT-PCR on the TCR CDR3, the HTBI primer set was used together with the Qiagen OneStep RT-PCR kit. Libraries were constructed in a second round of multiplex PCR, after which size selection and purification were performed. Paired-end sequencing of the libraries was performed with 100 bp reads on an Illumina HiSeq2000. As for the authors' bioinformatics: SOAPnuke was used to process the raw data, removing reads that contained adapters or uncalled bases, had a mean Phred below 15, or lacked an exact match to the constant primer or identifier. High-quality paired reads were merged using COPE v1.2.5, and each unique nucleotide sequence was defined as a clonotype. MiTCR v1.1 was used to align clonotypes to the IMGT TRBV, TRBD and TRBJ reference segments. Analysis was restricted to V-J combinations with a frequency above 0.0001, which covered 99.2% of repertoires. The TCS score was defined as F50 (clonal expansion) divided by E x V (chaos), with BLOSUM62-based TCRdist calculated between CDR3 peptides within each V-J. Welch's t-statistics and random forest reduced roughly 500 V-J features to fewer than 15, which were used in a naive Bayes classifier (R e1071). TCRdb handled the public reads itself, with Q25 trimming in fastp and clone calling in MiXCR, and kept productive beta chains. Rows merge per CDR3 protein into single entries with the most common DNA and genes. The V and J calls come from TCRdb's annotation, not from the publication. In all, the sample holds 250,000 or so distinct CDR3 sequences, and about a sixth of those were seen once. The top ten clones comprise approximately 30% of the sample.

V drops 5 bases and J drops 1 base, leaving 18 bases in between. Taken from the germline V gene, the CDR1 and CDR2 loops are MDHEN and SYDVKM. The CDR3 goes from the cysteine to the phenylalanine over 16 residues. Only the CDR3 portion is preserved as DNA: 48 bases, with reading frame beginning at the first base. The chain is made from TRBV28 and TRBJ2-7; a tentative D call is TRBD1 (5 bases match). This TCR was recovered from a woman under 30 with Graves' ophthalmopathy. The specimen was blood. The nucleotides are TGTGCCAGCAGTCCCGTAGGGGCAGGCGTTTCCTACGAGCAGTACTTC. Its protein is CASSPVGAGVSYEQYF.